This T cell receptor beta chain was obtained from a study of early T cells in non-severe SARS-CoV-2 infection. Whole-study context: Unpaired chains resulted from sequencing bulk RNA of unsorted whole blood.

Individual cDNA molecules received unique molecular identifiers. TCRdb used MiXCR to reprocess the 5' RACE reads, holding one entry per CDR3 protein. The repertoire holds around 30,000 distinct CDR3 sequences, with approximately 6% as singletons. The sample holds a few counts of this clonotype. Germline CDR1 and CDR2: LGHNA and YNFKEQ. The trim removed 0 bases at V and 2 bases at J, leaving 7 bases unmatched. The CDR3 totals 17 residues. This clonotype was obtained from an adult who was a healthcare worker with PCR-confirmed SARS-CoV-2 infection or an uninfected control (not recorded which). The chain recombines TRBV4-2 with TRBJ1-3; the match to TRBD1 covers 7 bases. The specimen was whole blood. In DNA, the CDR3 is TGTGCCAGCAGCCAAGATAGGCAGGGGGTCGCTGGAAACACCATATATTTT. Amino acid sequence: CASSQDRQGVAGNTIYF.